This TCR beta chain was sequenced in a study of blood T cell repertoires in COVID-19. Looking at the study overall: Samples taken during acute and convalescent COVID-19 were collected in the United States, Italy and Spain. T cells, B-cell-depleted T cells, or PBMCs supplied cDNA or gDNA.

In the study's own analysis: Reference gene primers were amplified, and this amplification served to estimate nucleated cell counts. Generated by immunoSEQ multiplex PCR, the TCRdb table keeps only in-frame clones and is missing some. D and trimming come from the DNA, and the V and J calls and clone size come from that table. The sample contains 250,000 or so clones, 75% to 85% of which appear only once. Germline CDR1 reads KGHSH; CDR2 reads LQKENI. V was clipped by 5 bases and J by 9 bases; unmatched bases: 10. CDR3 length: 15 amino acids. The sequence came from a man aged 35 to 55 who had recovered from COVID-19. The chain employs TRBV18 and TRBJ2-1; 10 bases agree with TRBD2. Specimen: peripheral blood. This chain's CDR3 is CASSGLAAYNSEQFF. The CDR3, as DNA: TGTGCCAGCTCAGGACTAGCGGCTTACAATAGTGAGCAGTTCTTC.